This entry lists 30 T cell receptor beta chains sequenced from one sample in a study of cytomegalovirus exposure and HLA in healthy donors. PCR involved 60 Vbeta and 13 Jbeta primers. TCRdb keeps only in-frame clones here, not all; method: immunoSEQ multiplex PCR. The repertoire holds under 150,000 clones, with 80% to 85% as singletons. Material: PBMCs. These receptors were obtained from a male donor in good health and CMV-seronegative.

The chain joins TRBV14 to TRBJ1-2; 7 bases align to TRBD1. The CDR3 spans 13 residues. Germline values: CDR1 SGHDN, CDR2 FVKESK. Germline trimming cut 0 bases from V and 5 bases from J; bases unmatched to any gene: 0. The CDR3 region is CASSQDRGYGYTF. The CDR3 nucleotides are TGTGCCAGCAGCCAAGACAGGGGGTATGGCTACACCTTC.

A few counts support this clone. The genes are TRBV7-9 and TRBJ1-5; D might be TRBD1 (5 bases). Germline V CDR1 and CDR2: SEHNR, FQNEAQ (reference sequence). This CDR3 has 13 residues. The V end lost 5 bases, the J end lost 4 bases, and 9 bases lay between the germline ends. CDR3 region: CASSGPGNQPQHF. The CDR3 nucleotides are TGTGCCAGCAGCGGCCCAGGGAATCAGCCCCAGCATTTT.

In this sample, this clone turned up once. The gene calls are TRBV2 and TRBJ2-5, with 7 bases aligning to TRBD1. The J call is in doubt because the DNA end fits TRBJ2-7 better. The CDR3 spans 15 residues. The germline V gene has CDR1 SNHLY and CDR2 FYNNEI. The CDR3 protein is CASSERGHRPYEQYF. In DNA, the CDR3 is TGTGCCAGCAGTGAAAGGGGGCACCGTCCCTACGAGCAGTACTTC.

The CDR3 DNA reads TGTGCCAGCAGTGACGGAGAAGGGAGCACTGAAGCTTTCTTT. Its translation is CASSDGEGSTEAFF. The gene calls are TRBV6-4 and TRBJ1-1; D not resolved. The germline V gene has CDR1 MRHNA and CDR2 SNTAGT. The CDR3 sequence is 14 residues long. Trimming cost V 2 bases and J 4 bases, with 11 bases left between them.

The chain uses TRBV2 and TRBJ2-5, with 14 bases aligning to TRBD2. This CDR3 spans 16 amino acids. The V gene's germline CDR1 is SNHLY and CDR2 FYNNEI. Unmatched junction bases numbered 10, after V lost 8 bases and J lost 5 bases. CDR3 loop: CASAISGLAGGETQYF. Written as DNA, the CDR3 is TGTGCCAGCGCTATTTCTGGACTAGCGGGAGGTGAGACCCAGTACTTC.

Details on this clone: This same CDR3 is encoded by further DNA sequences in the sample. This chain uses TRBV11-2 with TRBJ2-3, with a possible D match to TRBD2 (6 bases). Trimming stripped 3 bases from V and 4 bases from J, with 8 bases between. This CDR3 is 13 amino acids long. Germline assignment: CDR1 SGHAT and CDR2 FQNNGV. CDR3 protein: CASSLGGADTQYF. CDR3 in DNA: TGTGCCAGCAGCTTGGGGGGAGCAGATACGCAGTATTTT.

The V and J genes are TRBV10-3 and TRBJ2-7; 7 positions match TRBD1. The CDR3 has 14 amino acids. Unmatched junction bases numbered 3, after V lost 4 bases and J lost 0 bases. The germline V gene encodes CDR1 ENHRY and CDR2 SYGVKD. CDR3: CAISGGQYSYEQYF. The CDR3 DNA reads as TGTGCCATCAGTGGGGGACAGTACTCCTACGAGCAGTACTTC.

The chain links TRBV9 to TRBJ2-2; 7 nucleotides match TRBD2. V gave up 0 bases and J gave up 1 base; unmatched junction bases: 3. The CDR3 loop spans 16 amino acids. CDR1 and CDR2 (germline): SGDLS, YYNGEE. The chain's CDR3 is CASSVERGGNTGELFF. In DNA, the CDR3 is TGTGCCAGCAGCGTAGAGCGCGGGGGGAACACCGGGGAGCTGTTTTTT.

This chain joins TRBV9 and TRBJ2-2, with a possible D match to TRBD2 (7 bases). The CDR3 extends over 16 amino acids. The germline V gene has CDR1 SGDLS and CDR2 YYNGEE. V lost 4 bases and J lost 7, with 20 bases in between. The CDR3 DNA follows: TGTGCCAGCAGCCGTTCCACAGGGCCGGGAGGCGGGGAGCTGTTTTTT. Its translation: CASSRSTGPGGGELFF.

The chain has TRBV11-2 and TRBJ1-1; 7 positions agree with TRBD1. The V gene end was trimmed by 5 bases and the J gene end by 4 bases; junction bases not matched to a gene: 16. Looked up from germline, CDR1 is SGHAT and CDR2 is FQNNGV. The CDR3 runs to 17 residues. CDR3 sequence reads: CASSPTNYRQGGTEAFF. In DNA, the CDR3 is TGTGCCAGCAGCCCGACCAACTACCGACAGGGTGGCACTGAAGCTTTCTTT.

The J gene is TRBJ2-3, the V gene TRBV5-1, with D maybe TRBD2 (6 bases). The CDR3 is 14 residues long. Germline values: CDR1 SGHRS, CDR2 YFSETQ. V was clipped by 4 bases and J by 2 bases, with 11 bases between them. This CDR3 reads CASSGGDLTDTQYF. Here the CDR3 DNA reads TGCGCCAGCAGCGGAGGGGATCTCACAGATACGCAGTATTTT.

The CDR3, as DNA: TGCAGTGCTATCCCTATGGATACGCAGTATTTT. This codes for CSAIPMDTQYF. The chain couples TRBV20-1 to TRBJ2-3, with no clear D. CDR1 is DFQATT, CDR2 SNEGSKA, per germline (reference sequence). V gave up 4 bases and J gave up 6 bases, with 8 bases separating them. CDR3 length: 11 amino acids.

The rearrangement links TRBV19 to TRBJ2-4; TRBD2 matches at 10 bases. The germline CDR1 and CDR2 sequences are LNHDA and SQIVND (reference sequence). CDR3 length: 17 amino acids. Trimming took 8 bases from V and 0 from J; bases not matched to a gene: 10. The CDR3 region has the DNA TGTGCCAGTGGCCGGACTAGCGGAACTCTAGCCAAAAACATTCAGTACTTC. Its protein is CASGRTSGTLAKNIQYF. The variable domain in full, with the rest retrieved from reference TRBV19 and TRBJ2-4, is DGGITQSPKYLFRKEGQNVTLSCEQNLNHDAMYWYRQDPGQGLRLIYYSQIVNDFQKGDIAEGYSVSREKKESFPLTVTSAQKNPTAFYLCASGRTSGTLAKNIQYFGAGTRLSVL.

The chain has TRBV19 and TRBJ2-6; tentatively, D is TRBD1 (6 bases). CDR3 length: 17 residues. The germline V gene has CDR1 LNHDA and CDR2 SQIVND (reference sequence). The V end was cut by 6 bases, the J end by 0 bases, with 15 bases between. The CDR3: CASSSGTTYSGANVLTF. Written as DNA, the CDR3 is TGTGCCAGTAGCTCCGGGACAACCTACTCTGGGGCCAACGTCCTGACTTTC.

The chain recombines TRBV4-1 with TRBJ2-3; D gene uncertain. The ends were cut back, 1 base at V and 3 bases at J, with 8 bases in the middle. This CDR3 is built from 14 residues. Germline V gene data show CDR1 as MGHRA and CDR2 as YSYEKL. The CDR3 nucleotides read TGCGCCAGCAGCCAAGTGCCAGTAACAGATACGCAGTATTTT. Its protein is CASSQVPVTDTQYF.

Here the CDR3 reads CASSLSWTGGAYGYTF. The CDR3, as DNA: TGTGCCAGCAGTTTATCCTGGACAGGGGGCGCCTATGGCTACACCTTC. This rearrangement joins TRBV27 to TRBJ1-2; TRBD1 aligns across 11 bases. The germline CDR1 and CDR2 sequences are MNHEY and SMNVEV (reference sequence). This CDR3 region has 16 residues. J gave up 4 bases and V 0 bases, and 4 bases lay outside the gene matches.

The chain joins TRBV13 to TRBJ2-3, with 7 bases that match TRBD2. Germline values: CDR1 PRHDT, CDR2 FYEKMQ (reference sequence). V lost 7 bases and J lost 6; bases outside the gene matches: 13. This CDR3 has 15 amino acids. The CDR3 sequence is CASNLPSGEGDTQYF. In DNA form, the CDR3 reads TGTGCCAGCAACCTCCCGAGCGGGGAGGGGGATACGCAGTATTTT.

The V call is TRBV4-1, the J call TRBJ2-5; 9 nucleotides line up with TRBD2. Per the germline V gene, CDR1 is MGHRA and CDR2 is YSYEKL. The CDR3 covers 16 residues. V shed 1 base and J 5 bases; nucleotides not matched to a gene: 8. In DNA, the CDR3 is TGCGCCAGCAGCCAAGTCCCAGCGGGGGGAAGGGAGACCCAGTACTTC. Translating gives CASSQVPAGGRETQYF.

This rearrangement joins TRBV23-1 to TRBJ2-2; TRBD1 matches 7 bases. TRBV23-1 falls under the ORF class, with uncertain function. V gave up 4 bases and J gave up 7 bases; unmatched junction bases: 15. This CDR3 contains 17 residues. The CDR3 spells CASSPLQGYDSSGELFF. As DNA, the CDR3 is TGCGCCAGCAGTCCTCTACAGGGGTACGACTCCAGCGGGGAGCTGTTTTTT.

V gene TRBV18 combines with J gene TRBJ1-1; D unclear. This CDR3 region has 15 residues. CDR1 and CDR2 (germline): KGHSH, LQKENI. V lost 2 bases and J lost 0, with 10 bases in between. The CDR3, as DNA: TGTGCCAGCTCACCATCACTTTTAATGAACACTGAAGCTTTCTTT. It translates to CASSPSLLMNTEAFF.

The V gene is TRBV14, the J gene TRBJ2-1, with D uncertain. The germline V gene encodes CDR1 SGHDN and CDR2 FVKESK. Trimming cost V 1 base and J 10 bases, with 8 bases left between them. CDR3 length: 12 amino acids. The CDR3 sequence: CASSQASPEQFF. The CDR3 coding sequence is TGTGCCAGCAGCCAAGCGTCCCCCGAGCAGTTCTTC. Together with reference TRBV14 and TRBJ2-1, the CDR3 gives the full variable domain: EAGVTQFPSHSVIEKGQTVTLRCDPISGHDNLYWYRRVMGKEIKFLLHFVKESKQDESGMPNNRFLAERTGGTYSTLKVQPAELEDSGVYFCASSQASPEQFFGPGTRLTVL.

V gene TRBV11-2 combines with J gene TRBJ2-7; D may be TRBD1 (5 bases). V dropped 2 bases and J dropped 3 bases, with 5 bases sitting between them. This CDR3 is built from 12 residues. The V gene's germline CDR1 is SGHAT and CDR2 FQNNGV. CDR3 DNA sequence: TGTGCCAGCAGCTTACAGGGCTACGAGCAGTACTTC. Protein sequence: CASSLQGYEQYF. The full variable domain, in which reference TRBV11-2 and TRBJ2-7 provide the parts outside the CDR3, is EAGVAQSPRYKIIEKRQSVAFWCNPISGHATLYWYQQILGQGPKLLIQFQNNGVVDDSQLPKDRFSAERLKGVDSTLKIQPAKLEDSAVYLCASSLQGYEQYFGPGTRLTVT.

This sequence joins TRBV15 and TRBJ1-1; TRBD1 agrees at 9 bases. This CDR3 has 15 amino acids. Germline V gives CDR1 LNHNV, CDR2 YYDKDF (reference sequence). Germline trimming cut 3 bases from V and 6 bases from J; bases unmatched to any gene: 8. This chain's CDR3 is CATSRGTGWGSEAFF. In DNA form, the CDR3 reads TGTGCCACCAGCAGGGGGACAGGGTGGGGTTCTGAAGCTTTCTTT.

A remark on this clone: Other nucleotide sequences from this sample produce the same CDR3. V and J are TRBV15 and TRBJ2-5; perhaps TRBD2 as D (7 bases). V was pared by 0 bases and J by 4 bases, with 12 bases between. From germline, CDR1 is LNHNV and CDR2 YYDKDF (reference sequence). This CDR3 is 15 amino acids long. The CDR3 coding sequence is TGTGCCACCAGCAGAGATAACGGGGGGCCAGAGACCCAGTACTTC. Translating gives CATSRDNGGPETQYF.

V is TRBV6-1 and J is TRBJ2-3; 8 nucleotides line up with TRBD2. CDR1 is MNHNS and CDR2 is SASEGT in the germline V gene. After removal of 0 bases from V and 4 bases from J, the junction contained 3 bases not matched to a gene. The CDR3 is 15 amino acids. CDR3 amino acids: CASSEASGTPDTQYF. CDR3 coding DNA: TGTGCCAGCAGTGAAGCTAGCGGGACACCAGATACGCAGTATTTT.

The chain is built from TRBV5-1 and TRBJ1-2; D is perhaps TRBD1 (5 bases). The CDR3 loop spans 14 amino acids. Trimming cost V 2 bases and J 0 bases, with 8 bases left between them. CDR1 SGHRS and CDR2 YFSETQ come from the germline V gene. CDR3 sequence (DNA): TGCGCCAGCAGCTTTATGGACACTAACTATGGCTACACCTTC. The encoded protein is CASSFMDTNYGYTF.

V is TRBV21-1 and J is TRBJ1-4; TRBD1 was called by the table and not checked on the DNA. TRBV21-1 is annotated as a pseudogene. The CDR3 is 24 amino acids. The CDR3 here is CASAGGQPPSDYGDSPQKNEKLFF. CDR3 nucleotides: TGTGCCAGCGCAGGGGGACAGCCCCCATCAGACTACGGGGACAGCCCCCAAAAGAATGAAAAACTGTTTTTT.

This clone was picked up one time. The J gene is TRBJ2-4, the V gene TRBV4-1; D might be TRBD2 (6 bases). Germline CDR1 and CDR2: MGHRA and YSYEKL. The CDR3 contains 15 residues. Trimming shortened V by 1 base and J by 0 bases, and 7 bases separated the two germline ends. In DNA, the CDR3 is TGCGCCAGCAGCCAAGGGGGACTAGCCAAAAACATTCAGTACTTC. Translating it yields CASSQGGLAKNIQYF.

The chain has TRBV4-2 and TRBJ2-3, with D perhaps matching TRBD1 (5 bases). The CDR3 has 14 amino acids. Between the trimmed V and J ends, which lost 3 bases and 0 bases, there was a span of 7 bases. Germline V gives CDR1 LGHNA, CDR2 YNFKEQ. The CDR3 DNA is TGTGCCAGCAGCCATTCAGGGAGCACAGATACGCAGTATTTT. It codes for CASSHSGSTDTQYF.

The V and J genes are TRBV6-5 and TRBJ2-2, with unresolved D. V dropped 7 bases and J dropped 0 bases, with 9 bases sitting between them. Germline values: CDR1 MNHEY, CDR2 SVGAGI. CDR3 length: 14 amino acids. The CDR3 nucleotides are TGTGCCAGCATCGCCAGATCGAACACCGGGGAGCTGTTTTTT. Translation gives CASIARSNTGELFF.